A selection of T cell receptor beta chains follows, all from one sample in a study of Ad26.COV2.S vaccination and SARS-CoV-2 variants. TCRdb's table, derived via immunoSEQ multiplex PCR, lists solely in-frame clones and lacks some. The sample includes hundreds of thousands of clones, approximately 87% of them seen just once. The source material was peripheral blood, sampled in a trial of Ad26.COV2.S vaccine versus placebo. All receptors derive from a person between 18 and 60 years old who received the Ad26.COV2.S COVID-19 vaccine or a placebo. Each CDR3 is given with its conserved first and last residue. The D gene is left open where the match is weak. Clone size is not always given. Where it is, it says once, few, many or a class for expanded clones.

d_gene: TRBD2
j_gene: TRBJ2-7
v_gene: TRBV6-2/TRBV6-3
abundance: .
CDR3nt: TGTGCCAGCAGTTACTCCGAGCGGGGGAGCCCCTACGAGCAGTACTTC
CDR3aa: CASSYSERGSPYEQYF

d_gene: .
j_gene: TRBJ1-4
v_gene: TRBV5-1
abundance: .
CDR3nt: TGCGCCAGCAGCTTGAGGGGCGCGGCTAATGAAAAACTGTTTTTT
CDR3aa: CASSLRGAANEKLFF

d_gene: .
j_gene: TRBJ2-3
v_gene: TRBV21-1
abundance: .
CDR3nt: TGTGCCAGCAGCAAGGGACTGACCACAGATACGCAGTATTTT
CDR3aa: CASSKGLTTDTQYF

d_gene: TRBD1
j_gene: TRBJ2-2
v_gene: TRBV10-2
abundance: .
CDR3nt: TGCGCCAGCAGTGGGGGGACAGGGGCCGGGGAGCTGTTTTTT
CDR3aa: CASSGGTGAGELFF

d_gene: TRBD1
j_gene: TRBJ1-1
v_gene: TRBV4-1
abundance: once
CDR3nt: TGCGCCAGCACCCCCGGGACAGGGATTACTGAAGCTTTCTTT
CDR3aa: CASTPGTGITEAFF

d_gene: .
j_gene: TRBJ1-1
v_gene: TRBV6-5
abundance: .
CDR3nt: TGTGCCAGCAGTTACTCGAACGATGAAGCTTTCTTT
CDR3aa: CASSYSNDEAFF

d_gene: .
j_gene: TRBJ2-2
v_gene: TRBV5-1
abundance: .
CDR3nt: TGCGCCAGCAGCTTGAGGCCCGACAACACCGGGGAGCTGTTTTTT
CDR3aa: CASSLRPDNTGELFF

d_gene: .
j_gene: TRBJ1-1
v_gene: TRBV7-3
abundance: .
CDR3nt: TGTGCCAGCAGCTTAACGCAGTCCACTGAAGCTTTCTTT
CDR3aa: CASSLTQSTEAFF

d_gene: .
j_gene: TRBJ2-2
v_gene: TRBV6-5
abundance: .
CDR3nt: TGTGCCAGTAGACAGGGAGGCACCGGGGAGCTGTTTTTT
CDR3aa: CASRQGGTGELFF

d_gene: .
j_gene: TRBJ1-1
v_gene: TRBV12-1
abundance: .
CDR3nt: TGTGCCAGCAGCTTTGTCACTGAAGCTTTCTTT
CDR3aa: CASSFVTEAFF

d_gene: .
j_gene: TRBJ1-1
v_gene: TRBV6-2/TRBV6-3
abundance: .
CDR3nt: TGTGCCAGCAGTTACCTCCTTACGGGCAGCACTGAAGCTTTCTTT
CDR3aa: CASSYLLTGSTEAFF

d_gene: .
j_gene: TRBJ2-5
v_gene: TRBV5-8
abundance: .
CDR3nt: TGTGCCAGCAGCTTGATCGCAGAGACCCAGTACTTC
CDR3aa: CASSLIAETQYF

d_gene: .
j_gene: TRBJ1-2
v_gene: TRBV6-5
abundance: .
CDR3nt: TGTGCCAGCAGTTTCCGTCCAGGGGGCTACACCTTC
CDR3aa: CASSFRPGGYTF

d_gene: .
j_gene: TRBJ2-3
v_gene: TRBV9
abundance: .
CDR3nt: TGTGCCAGCACCTGGGACTCTAGCACAGATACGCAGTATTTT
CDR3aa: CASTWDSSTDTQYF

d_gene: TRBD1
j_gene: TRBJ2-1
v_gene: TRBV15
abundance: .
CDR3nt: TGTGCCACCAGCAGATCCCAAGGACAGGGGCCGTACAATGAGCAGTTCTTC
CDR3aa: CATSRSQGQGPYNEQFF

d_gene: .
j_gene: TRBJ2-2
v_gene: TRBV21-1
abundance: .
CDR3nt: TGTGCCAGCAGCCCAGCAGGGGCGCAGAACACCGGGGAGCTGTTTTTT
CDR3aa: CASSPAGAQNTGELFF

d_gene: TRBD1
j_gene: TRBJ1-2
v_gene: TRBV9
abundance: .
CDR3nt: TGTGCCAGCAGCGTAGACCAGGGGGCGCACTATGGCTACACCTTC
CDR3aa: CASSVDQGAHYGYTF

d_gene: TRBD1
j_gene: TRBJ1-2
v_gene: TRBV7-3
abundance: .
CDR3nt: TGTGCCAGCAGCTCCGCGGCAGGACAGGTCTATGGCTACACCTTC
CDR3aa: CASSSAAGQVYGYTF

d_gene: .
j_gene: TRBJ2-5
v_gene: TRBV6-1
abundance: .
CDR3nt: TGTGCCAGCAGTGAAATAGGGGGGCCGAGGAAGACCCAGTACTTC
CDR3aa: CASSEIGGPRKTQYF

d_gene: TRBD2
j_gene: TRBJ2-7
v_gene: TRBV7-2
abundance: .
CDR3nt: TGTGCCAGCAGCATTACCGGGACTAGCGGTGGAGAGCAGTACTTC
CDR3aa: CASSITGTSGGEQYF

d_gene: .
j_gene: TRBJ1-3
v_gene: TRBV19
abundance: once
CDR3nt: TGTGCCAGTAGAAAGCAGGACCTCTCTGGAAACACCATATATTTT
CDR3aa: CASRKQDLSGNTIYF

d_gene: .
j_gene: TRBJ1-1
v_gene: TRBV3-1/TRBV3-2
abundance: .
CDR3nt: TGTGCCAGCAGCCTAGGACAGCTTACTGAAGCTTTCTTT
CDR3aa: CASSLGQLTEAFF

d_gene: .
j_gene: TRBJ1-4
v_gene: TRBV19
abundance: .
CDR3nt: TGTGCCAGACTACAGGGCATTAATGAAAAACTGTTTTTT
CDR3aa: CARLQGINEKLFF

d_gene: .
j_gene: TRBJ1-4
v_gene: TRBV19
abundance: .
CDR3nt: TGTGCCAGTAGTATGACACTATCTAATGAAAAACTGTTTTTT
CDR3aa: CASSMTLSNEKLFF

d_gene: .
j_gene: TRBJ2-7
v_gene: TRBV18
abundance: .
CDR3nt: TGTGCCAGCTCACCAAACCGCGGGACAGAAAAGGCCTACGAGCAGTACTTC
CDR3aa: CASSPNRGTEKAYEQYF